This TCR beta chain originates from a study of blood T cell repertoires in COVID-19 (TCRdb year 2020). For the study in its entirety: Collaborator samples came from the United States, Italy and Spain and covered acute and convalescent phases of COVID-19. The samples were drawn from two sources: the first 160 participants of the ongoing ImmuneRACE study, and 1,000 to 1,500 subjects contributed by 6 global collaborators. Sample metadata almost always included a de-identified subject ID, COVID-19 status, age in years and sex. The material from the prospective study consisted of cDNA or gDNA derived from T cells, B-cell-depleted T cells, or PBMCs. HLA class I and class II types, where available, came from metadata supplied by the sample provider rather than from assay-based typing. The dataset comprised deeply sampled blood TCRbeta repertoires from subjects exposed to, actively infected with, or recovered from COVID-19. The repertoires were released in a freely available public database meant as a resource for research on the immune response to SARS-CoV-2.

The immunoSEQ Assay, a bias-controlled multiplex PCR, was used to amplify TCRbeta CDR3 regions from genomic DNA. In the source study's methods: The number of nucleated cells in each sample was estimated by amplification of reference gene primers within the assay. To quantify the absolute abundance of each unique TCRbeta CDR3 rearrangement, sequence reads were collapsed and filtered. For each sample, productive Simpson clonality was calculated by taking the square root of Simpson's diversity index across productive rearrangements. TCRdb limited this immuneACCESS table to in-frame rearrangements with V and J called. A share of clones is missing; checked studies link under half to unresolved V genes, and the rest is unexplained. That table furnishes V, J and clone size, whereas the DNA furnished D and trimming. Within this sample are more than 100,000 clones, with approximately 87% of them counted one time only. Approximately 2.3% of the sample is in the top ten clones.

Collaborating institutions collected whole blood in K2EDTA tubes following their own protocols. Collaborator samples were shipped for TCRbeta analysis as frozen whole blood, isolated PBMCs, or DNA extracted from either sample type. Overall study results and their limits: The quantity of clinical and demographic metadata differed by source and by participant and was supplied without curation.

In the germline V gene, CDR1 corresponds to SGDLS and CDR2 to YYNGEE. V gives up 5 bases and J gives up 0 bases, and the segment between their germline ends measures 12 bases. The CDR3 sequence holds 15 residues, the cysteine and phenylalanine included. The CDR3 DNA has 45 bases and is translated from base 1. In regard to this clone: This clone's antigen is unknown. Base qualities were left out, and no much larger clone turns up one base away.

This chain is built from TRBV9 and TRBJ2-1, and the D gene may be TRBD2, 6 bases matching. The sample comprised peripheral blood. The TCR comes from a man in his 70s with active COVID-19. This receptor carries the CDR3 CASSEDGSSYNEQFF. In nucleotide form, the sequence is TGTGCCAGCAGTGAAGACGGGAGCTCCTACAATGAGCAGTTCTTC.